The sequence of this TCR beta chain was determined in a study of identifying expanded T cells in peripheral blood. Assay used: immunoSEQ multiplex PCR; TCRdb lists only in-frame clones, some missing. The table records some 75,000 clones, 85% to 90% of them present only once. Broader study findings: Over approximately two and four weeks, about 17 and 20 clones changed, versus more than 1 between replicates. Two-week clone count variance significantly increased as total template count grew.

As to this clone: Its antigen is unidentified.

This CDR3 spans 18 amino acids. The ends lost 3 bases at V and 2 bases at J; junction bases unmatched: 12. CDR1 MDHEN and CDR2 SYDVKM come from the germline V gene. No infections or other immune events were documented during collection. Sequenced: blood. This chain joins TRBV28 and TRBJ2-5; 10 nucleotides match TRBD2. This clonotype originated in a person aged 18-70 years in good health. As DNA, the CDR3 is TGTGCCAGCAGTTTCGGTCGGCGGGCTAGCGGGAGTCAAGAGACCCAGTACTTC. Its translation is CASSFGRRASGSQETQYF.